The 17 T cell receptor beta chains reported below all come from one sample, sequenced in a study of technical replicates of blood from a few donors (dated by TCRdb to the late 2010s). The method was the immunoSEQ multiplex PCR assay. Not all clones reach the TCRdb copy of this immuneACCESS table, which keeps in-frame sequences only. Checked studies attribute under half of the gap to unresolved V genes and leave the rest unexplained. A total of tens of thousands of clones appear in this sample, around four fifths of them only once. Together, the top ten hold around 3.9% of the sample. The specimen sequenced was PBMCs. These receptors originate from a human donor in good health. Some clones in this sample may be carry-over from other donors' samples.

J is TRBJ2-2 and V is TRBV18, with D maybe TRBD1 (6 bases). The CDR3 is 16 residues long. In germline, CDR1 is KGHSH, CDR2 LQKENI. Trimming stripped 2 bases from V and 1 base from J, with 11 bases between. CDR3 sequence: CASSPWAGENTGELFF. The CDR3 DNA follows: TGTGCCAGCTCACCATGGGCAGGGGAGAACACCGGGGAGCTGTTTTTT.

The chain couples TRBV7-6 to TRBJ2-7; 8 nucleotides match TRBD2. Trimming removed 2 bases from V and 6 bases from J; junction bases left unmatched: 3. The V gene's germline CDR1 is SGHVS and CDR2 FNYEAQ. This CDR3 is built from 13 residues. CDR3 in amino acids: CASSLTGGAEQYF. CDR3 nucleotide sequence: TGTGCCAGCAGCTTAACGGGAGGGGCCGAGCAGTACTTC.

Here the CDR3 DNA reads TGTGCCAGCAGCTCCGCCCGGACTGGGTTCTACGAGCAGTACTTC. It encodes CASSSARTGFYEQYF. The rearrangement uses TRBV7-2 and TRBJ2-7; TRBD2 is a possible D gene (5 bases). Trimming left V 4 bases short and J 3 bases short, with 16 bases between. The CDR3 length is 15 residues. The germline V gene encodes CDR1 SGHTA and CDR2 FQGNSA.

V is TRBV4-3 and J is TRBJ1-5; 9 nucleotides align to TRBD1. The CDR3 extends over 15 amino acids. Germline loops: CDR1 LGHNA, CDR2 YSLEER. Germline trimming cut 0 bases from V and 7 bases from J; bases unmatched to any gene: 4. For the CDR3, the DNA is TGCGCCAGCAGCCAAGACCGGACAGGGGCCCAGCCCCAGCATTTT. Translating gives CASSQDRTGAQPQHF.

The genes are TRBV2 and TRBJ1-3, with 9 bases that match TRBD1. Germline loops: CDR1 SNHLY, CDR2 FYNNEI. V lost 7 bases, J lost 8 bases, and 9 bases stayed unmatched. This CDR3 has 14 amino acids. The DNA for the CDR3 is TGTGCCAGCACCAAAGAAGGACAGGGGTACACCATATATTTT. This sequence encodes CASTKEGQGYTIYF.

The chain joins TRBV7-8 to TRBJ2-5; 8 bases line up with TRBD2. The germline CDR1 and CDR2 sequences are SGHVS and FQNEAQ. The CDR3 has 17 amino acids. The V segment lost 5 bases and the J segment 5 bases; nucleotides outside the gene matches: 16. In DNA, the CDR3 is TGTGCCAGCAGCCGATCGGTCGTAGGACTAGCTAAGGAGACCCAGTACTTC. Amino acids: CASSRSVVGLAKETQYF.

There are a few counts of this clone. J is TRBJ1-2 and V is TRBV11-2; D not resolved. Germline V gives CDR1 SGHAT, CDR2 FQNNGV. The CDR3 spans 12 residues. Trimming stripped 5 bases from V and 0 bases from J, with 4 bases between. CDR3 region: CASSPTNYGYTF. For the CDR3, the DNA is TGTGCCAGCAGCCCCACTAACTATGGCTACACCTTC.

Here the CDR3 reads CASSQAADRWETQYF. In nucleotides, the CDR3 is TGCGCCAGCAGCCAAGCGGCAGACAGATGGGAGACCCAGTACTTC. V gene TRBV4-3 combines with J gene TRBJ2-5, with D maybe TRBD1 (5 bases). Deletions cut 1 base from V and 5 bases from J, with 14 bases between. The V gene's germline CDR1 is LGHNA and CDR2 YSLEER. The CDR3 is 15 amino acids.

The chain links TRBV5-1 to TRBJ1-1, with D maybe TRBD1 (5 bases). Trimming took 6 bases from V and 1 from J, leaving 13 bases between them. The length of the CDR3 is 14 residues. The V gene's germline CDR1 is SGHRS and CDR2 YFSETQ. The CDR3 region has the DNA TGCGCCAGCACCAAACAGGCATCGAACACTGAAGCTTTCTTT. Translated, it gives CASTKQASNTEAFF. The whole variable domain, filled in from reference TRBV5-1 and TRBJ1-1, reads KAGVTQTPRYLIKTRGQQVTLSCSPISGHRSVSWYQQTPGQGLQFLFEYFSETQRNKGNFPGRFSGRQFSNSRSEMNVSTLELGDSALYLCASTKQASNTEAFFGQGTRLTVV.

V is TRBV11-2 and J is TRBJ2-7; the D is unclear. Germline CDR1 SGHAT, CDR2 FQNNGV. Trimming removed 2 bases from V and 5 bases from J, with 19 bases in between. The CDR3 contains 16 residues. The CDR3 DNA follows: TGTGCCAGCAGCTTATCCCCCCGCTACCGAACCAACGAGCAGTACTTC. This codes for CASSLSPRYRTNEQYF.

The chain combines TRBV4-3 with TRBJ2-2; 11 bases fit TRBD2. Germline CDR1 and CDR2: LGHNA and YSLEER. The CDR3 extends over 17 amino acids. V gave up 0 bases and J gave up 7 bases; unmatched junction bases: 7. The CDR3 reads CASSQERLAGGGGELFF. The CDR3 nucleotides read TGCGCCAGCAGCCAAGAACGCCTAGCGGGAGGCGGCGGGGAGCTGTTTTTT.

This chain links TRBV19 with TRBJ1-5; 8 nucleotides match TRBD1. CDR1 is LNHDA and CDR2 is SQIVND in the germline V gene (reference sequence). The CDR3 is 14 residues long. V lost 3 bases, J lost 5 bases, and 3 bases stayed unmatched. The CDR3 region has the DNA TGTGCCAGTAGTATTTTGGACAGGGATCAGCCCCAGCATTTT. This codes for CASSILDRDQPQHF. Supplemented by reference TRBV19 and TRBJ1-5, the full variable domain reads DGGITQSPKYLFRKEGQNVTLSCEQNLNHDAMYWYRQDPGQGLRLIYYSQIVNDFQKGDIAEGYSVSREKKESFPLTVTSAQKNPTAFYLCASSILDRDQPQHFGDGTRLSIL.

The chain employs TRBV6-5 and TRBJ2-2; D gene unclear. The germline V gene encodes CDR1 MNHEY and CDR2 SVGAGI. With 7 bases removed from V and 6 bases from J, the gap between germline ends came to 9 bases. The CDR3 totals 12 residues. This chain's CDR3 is CASTQSAGELFF. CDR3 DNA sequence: TGTGCCAGCACCCAAAGCGCCGGGGAGCTGTTTTTT.

The CDR3 DNA follows: TGCGCCAGCAGCTTGTTTGGCTGGGAGACCCAGTACTTC. It specifies CASSLFGWETQYF. The chain uses TRBV5-1 and TRBJ2-5; D uncertain. CDR3 length: 13 amino acids. V lost 1 base to trimming and J lost 5 bases, with 9 bases between them. The germline CDR1 and CDR2 sequences are SGHRS and YFSETQ. Full variable domain (rest looked up from reference TRBV5-1 and TRBJ2-5): KAGVTQTPRYLIKTRGQQVTLSCSPISGHRSVSWYQQTPGQGLQFLFEYFSETQRNKGNFPGRFSGRQFSNSRSEMNVSTLELGDSALYLCASSLFGWETQYFGPGTRLLVL.

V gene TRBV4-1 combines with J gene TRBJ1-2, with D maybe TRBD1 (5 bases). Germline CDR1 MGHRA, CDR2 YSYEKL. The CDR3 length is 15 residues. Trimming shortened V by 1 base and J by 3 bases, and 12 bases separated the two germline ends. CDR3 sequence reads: CASSQVPGDYYGYTF. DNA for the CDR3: TGCGCCAGCAGCCAAGTGCCGGGGGATTACTATGGCTACACCTTC.

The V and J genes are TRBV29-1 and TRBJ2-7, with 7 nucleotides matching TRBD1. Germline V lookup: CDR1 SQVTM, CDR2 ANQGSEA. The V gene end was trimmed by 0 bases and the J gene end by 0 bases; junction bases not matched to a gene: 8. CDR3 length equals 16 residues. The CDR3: CSVEDGEGADSYEQYF. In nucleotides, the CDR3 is TGCAGCGTTGAAGATGGTGAGGGGGCCGACTCCTACGAGCAGTACTTC.

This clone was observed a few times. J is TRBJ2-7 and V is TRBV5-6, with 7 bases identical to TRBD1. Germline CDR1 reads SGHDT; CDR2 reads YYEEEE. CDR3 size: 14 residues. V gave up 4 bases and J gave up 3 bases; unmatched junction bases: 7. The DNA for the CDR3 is TGTGCCAGCAGCCGTGGGGACAGCCACTACGAGCAGTACTTC. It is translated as CASSRGDSHYEQYF.